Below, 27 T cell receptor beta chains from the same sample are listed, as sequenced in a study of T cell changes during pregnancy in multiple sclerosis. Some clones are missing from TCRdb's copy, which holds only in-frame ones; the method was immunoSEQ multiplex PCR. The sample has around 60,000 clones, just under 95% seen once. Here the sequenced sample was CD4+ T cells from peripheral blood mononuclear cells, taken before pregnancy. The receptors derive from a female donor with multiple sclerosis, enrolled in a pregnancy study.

The CDR3 nucleotides read TGCGCCAGCAGCATATCAATAGCGGCGAACACCGGGGAGCTGTTTTTT. Translation: CASSISIAANTGELFF. V gene TRBV5-1 combines with J gene TRBJ2-2; tentative D call: TRBD2 (6 bases). This CDR3 is built from 16 residues. Trimming left V 4 bases short and J 0 bases short, with 13 bases between. The germline CDR1 and CDR2 sequences are SGHRS and YFSETQ.

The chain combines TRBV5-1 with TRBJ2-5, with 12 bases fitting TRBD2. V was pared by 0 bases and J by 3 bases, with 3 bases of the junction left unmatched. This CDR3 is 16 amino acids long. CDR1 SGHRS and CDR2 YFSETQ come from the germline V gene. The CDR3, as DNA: TGCGCCAGCAGCTTGGACCGACTAGCGGGAGAAGAGACCCAGTACTTC. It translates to CASSLDRLAGEETQYF.

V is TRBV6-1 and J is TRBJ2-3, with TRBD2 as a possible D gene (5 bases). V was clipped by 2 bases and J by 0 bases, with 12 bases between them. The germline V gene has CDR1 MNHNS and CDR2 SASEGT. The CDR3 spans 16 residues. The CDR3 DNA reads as TGTGCCAGCAGTGAATTTGAGAGGACTAGCACAGATACGCAGTATTTT. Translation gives CASSEFERTSTDTQYF.

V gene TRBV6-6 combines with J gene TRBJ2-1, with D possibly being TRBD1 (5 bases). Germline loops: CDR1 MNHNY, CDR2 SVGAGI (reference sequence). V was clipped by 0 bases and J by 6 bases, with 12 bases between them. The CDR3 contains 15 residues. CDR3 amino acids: CASSYSKGQGNEQFF. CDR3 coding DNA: TGTGCCAGCAGTTACTCGAAGGGGCAAGGCAATGAGCAGTTCTTC.

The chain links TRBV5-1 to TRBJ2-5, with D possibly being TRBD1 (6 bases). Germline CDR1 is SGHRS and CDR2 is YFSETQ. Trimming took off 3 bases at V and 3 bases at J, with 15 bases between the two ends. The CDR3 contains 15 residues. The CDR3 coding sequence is TGCGCCAGCAGCTGGAGGTCAGGGGAGAAAGAGACCCAGTACTTC. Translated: CASSWRSGEKETQYF.

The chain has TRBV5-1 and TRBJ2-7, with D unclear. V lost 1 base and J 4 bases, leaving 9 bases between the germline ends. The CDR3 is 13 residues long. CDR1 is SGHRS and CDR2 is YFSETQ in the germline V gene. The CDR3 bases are TGCGCCAGCAGCTTGAATTCCTTATACGAGCAGTACTTC. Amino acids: CASSLNSLYEQYF.

DNA of the CDR3: TGTGCCAGCAGCTTGGTTAGGACTAGCGGGAGCTCCTACGAGCAGTACTTC. Translated, it gives CASSLVRTSGSSYEQYF. This chain joins TRBV5-4 and TRBJ2-7, with 13 bases that match TRBD2. The J segment lost 0 bases and the V segment lost 0 bases, leaving 3 bases of the junction unmatched. This CDR3 has 17 residues. Per the germline V gene, CDR1 is SGHNT and CDR2 is YYREEE (reference sequence).

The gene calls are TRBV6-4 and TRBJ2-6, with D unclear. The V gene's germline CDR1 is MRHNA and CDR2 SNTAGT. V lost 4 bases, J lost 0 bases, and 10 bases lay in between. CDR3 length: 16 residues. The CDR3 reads CASSASAGSGANVLTF. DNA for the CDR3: TGTGCCAGCAGTGCCTCAGCAGGCTCTGGGGCCAACGTCCTGACTTTC.

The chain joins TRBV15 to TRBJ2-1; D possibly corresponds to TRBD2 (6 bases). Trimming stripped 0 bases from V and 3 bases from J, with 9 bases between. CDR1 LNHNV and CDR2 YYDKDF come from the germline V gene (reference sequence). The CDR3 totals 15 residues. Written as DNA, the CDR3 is TGTGCCACCAGCAGAGACAGGGACTTCTACAATGAGCAGTTCTTC. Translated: CATSRDRDFYNEQFF. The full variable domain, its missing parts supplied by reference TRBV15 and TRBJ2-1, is DAMVIQNPRYQVTQFGKPVTLSCSQTLNHNVMYWYQQKSSQAPKLLFHYYDKDFNNEADTPDNFQSRRPNTSFCFLDIRSPGLGDTAMYLCATSRDRDFYNEQFFGPGTRLTVL.

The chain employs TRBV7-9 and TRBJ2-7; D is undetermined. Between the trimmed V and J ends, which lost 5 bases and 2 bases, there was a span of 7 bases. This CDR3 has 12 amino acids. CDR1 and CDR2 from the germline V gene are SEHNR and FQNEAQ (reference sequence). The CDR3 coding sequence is TGTGCCAGCAGCACCGACACCTACGAGCAGTACTTC. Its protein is CASSTDTYEQYF.

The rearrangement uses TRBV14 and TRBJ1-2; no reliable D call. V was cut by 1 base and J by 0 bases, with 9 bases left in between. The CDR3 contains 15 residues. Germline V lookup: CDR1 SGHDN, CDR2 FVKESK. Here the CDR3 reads CASSQGRVSNYGYTF. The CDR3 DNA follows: TGTGCCAGCAGCCAAGGGCGGGTATCTAACTATGGCTACACCTTC.

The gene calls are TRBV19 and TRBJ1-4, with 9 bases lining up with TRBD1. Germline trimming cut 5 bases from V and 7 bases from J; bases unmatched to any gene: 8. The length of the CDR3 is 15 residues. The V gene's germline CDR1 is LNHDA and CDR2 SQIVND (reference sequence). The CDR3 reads CASSHRDRDGEKLFF. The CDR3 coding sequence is TGTGCCAGTAGTCACCGGGACAGGGATGGTGAAAAACTGTTTTTT.

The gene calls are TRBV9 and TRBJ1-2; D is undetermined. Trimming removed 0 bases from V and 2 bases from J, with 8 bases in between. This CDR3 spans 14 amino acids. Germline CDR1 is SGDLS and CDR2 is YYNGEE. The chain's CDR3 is CASSVGGGNYGYTF. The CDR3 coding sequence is TGTGCCAGCAGCGTAGGCGGCGGAAACTATGGCTACACCTTC.

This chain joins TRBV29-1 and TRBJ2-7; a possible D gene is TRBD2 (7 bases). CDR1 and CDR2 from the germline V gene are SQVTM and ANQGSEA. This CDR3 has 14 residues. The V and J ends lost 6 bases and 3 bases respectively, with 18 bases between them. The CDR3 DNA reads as TGCAGCGTCGTGGGGGGCGGGAGTAGCTACGAGCAGTACTTC. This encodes CSVVGGGSSYEQYF.

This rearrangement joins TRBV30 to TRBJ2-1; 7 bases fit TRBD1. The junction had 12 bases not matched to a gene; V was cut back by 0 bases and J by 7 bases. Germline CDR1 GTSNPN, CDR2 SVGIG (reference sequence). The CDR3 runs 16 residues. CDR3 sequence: CAWSVLRGRRANEQFF. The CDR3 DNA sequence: TGTGCCTGGAGTGTGTTAAGGGGGCGACGGGCGAATGAGCAGTTCTTC.

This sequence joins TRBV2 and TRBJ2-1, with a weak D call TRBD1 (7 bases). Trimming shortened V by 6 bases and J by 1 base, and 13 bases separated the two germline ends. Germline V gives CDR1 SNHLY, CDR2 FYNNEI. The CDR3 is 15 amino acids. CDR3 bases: TGTGCCAGCAGAACTCAGGGGGGATCCTACAATGAGCAGTTCTTC. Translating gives CASRTQGGSYNEQFF.

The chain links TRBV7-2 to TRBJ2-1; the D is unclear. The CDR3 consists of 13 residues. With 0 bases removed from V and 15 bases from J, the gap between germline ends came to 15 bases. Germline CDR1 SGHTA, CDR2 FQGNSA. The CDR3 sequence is CASSLAKGGTAFF. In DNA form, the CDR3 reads TGTGCCAGCAGCTTAGCAAAAGGCGGAACCGCGTTCTTC.

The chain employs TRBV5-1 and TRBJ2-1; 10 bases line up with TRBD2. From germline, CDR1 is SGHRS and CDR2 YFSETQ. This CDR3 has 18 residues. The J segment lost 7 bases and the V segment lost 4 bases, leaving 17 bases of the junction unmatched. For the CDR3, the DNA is TGCGCCAGCAGCGACCACTCTTTAGCGGGAGGTCGTATGAATGAGCAGTTCTTC. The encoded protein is CASSDHSLAGGRMNEQFF.

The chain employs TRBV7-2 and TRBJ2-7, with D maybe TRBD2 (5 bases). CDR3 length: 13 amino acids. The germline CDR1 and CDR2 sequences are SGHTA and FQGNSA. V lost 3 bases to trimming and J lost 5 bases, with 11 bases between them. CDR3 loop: CASSFASTHEQYF. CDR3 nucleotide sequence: TGTGCCAGCAGCTTTGCTAGCACCCACGAGCAGTACTTC.

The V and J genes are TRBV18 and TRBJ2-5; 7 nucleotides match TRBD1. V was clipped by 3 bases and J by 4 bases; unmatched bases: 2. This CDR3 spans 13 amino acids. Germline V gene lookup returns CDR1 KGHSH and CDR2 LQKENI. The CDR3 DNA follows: TGTGCCAGCTCACCGACAGGGTCAGAGACCCAGTACTTC. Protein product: CASSPTGSETQYF.

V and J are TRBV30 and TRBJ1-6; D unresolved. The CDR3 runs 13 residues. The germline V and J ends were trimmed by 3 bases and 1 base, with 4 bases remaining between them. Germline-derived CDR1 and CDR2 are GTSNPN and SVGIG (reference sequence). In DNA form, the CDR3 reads TGTGCCTGGAGGGAGTCCTATAATTCACCCCTCCACTTT. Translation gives CAWRESYNSPLHF.

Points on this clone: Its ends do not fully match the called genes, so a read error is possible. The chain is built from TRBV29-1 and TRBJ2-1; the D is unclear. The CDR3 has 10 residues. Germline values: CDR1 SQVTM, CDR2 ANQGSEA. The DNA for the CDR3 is TGCAGCGCCGTGAACTCTTTCGTGGTCTTC. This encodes CSAVNSFVVF.

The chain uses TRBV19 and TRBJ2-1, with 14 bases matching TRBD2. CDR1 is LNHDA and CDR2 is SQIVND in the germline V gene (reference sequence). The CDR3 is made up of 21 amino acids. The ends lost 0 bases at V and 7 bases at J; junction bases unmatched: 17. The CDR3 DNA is TGTGCCAGTAGTATAGATTGGGCCGGGACTAGCGGGAGAGGGCCGGGTAATGAGCAGTTCTTC. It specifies CASSIDWAGTSGRGPGNEQFF. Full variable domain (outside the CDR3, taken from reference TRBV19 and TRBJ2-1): DGGITQSPKYLFRKEGQNVTLSCEQNLNHDAMYWYRQDPGQGLRLIYYSQIVNDFQKGDIAEGYSVSREKKESFPLTVTSAQKNPTAFYLCASSIDWAGTSGRGPGNEQFFGPGTRLTVL.

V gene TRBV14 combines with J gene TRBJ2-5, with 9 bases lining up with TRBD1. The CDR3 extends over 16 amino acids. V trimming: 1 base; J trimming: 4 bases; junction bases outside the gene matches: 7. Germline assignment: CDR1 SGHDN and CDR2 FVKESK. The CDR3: CASSQVRGQGRETQYF. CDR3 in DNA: TGTGCCAGCAGCCAAGTTCGTGGACAGGGGAGAGAGACCCAGTACTTC.

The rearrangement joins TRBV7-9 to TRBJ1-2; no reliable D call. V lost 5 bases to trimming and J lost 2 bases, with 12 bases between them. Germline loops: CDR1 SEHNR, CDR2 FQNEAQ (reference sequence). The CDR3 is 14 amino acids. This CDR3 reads CASSPYERNYGYTF. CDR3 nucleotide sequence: TGTGCCAGCAGCCCGTACGAACGGAACTATGGCTACACCTTC.

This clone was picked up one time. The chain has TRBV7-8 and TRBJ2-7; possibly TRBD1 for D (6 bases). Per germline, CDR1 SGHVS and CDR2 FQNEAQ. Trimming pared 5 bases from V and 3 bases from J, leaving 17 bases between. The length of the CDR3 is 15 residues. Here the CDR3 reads CASSKTRDNYYEQYF. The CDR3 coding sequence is TGTGCCAGCAGCAAAACCCGGGACAATTACTACGAGCAGTACTTC.

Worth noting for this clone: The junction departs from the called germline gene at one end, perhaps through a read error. The CDR3 DNA reads as TGTGCCAGCAGCTTAGGGGACAGACGGAACGCTGAAGCTTTCTTT. This gives the protein CASSLGDRRNAEAFF. The rearrangement links TRBV7-3 to TRBJ1-1; 7 nucleotides agree with TRBD1. CDR3 length: 15 residues. Germline assignment: CDR1 SGHTA and CDR2 FQGTGA. Full variable domain (remainder filled in from reference TRBV7-3 and TRBJ1-1): GAGVSQTPSNKVTEKGKYVELRCDPISGHTALYWYRQSLGQGPEFLIYFQGTGAADDSGLPNDRFFAVRPEGSVSTLKIQRTERGDSAVYLCASSLGDRRNAEAFFGQGTRLTVV.